Listed below are T cell receptor beta chains from one sample, sequenced in a study of lymphopenia after photon versus proton radiotherapy. Profiling relied on immunoSEQ multiplex PCR, and the TCRdb table lists in-frame clones only, not all of them. The sample holds around 23,000 clones; roughly 89% are singletons and the top ten take roughly 19%. Sample: peripheral blood, taken from a patient treated with photon-based radiotherapy. The source is a man aged 45 to 65 with gastric cancer. Each CDR3 is given with its conserved first and last residue. D genes are given only for firm matches. The listing skips clone size in some rows; elsewhere it reads once, few, many or a size class.

TRBV11-2	NA	NA	TRBJ2-3	TGTGCCAGCAGCTTCTACACCTCCCGGGGCGATACGCAGTATTTT	CASSFYTSRGDTQYF
TRBV5-1	once	TRBD2	TRBJ2-1	TGCGCCAGCAGCTTCCCCGGGACTAGCGTGGGGAATGAGCAGTTCTTC	CASSFPGTSVGNEQFF
TRBV11-2	NA	TRBD1	TRBJ2-2	TGTGCCAGCAGCTTAAGACAGGGGATCCCCGGGGAGCTGTTTTTT	CASSLRQGIPGELFF
TRBV7-9	few	NA	TRBJ2-5	TGTGCCAGCAGCTTGTCACAAACGGGCGGGGAGACCCAGTACTTC	CASSLSQTGGETQYF
TRBV4-1	NA	NA	TRBJ2-1	TGCGCCAGCAGCCAAGTGCCGGGAGTGGCCTACAATGAGCAGTTCTTC	CASSQVPGVAYNEQFF
TRBV9	NA	NA	TRBJ2-1	TGTGCCAGCAGCCCGGGGCAGGGGAACAATGAGCAGTTCTTC	CASSPGQGNNEQFF
TRBV27	NA	NA	TRBJ2-1	TGTGCCAGCAGCCGGGGGCATGAGCAGTTCTTC	CASSRGHEQFF
TRBV30	NA	NA	TRBJ2-1	TGTGCCTGGAGTCGAGGGGCATACAATGAGCAGTTCTTC	CAWSRGAYNEQFF
TRBV19	NA	NA	TRBJ2-7	TGTGCCAGTAGTCCATATCCCTCCGCCGGGACACCTTACGAGCAGTACTTC	CASSPYPSAGTPYEQYF
TRBV7-5	NA	NA	TRBJ1-4	TGTGCCAGAACCCCGTGGGGGGGCGCAGTTAATGAAAAACTGTTTTTT	CARTPWGGAVNEKLFF
TRBV11-2	NA	NA	TRBJ1-2	TGTGCCAGCAGCTTAGGGATGGGGGCGAGCTATGGCTACACCTTC	CASSLGMGASYGYTF
TRBV2	NA	NA	TRBJ2-5	TGTGCCAGCGGGTGGGAGACCCAGTACTTC	CASGWETQYF
TRBV6-5	NA	TRBD2	TRBJ2-5	TGTGCCAGCAGTCCCCTAGCGGGGGTAAAGACCCAGTACTTC	CASSPLAGVKTQYF
TRBV6-5	NA	NA	TRBJ2-2	TGTGCCAGCAGTCGCCAGGGGATGAACACCGGGGAGCTGTTTTTT	CASSRQGMNTGELFF
TRBV21-1	NA	NA	TRBJ1-2	TGTGCCAGCAGCAAACTAAGGCGGTATGGCTACACCTTC	CASSKLRRYGYTF